This T cell receptor (beta chain) derives from a study of blood T cell repertoires in COVID-19. Study as a whole: Researchers got acute and convalescent COVID-19 samples from the United States, Italy and Spain. From T cells, B-cell-depleted T cells, or PBMCs came the material, which was cDNA or gDNA.

The CDR3 is made up of 16 amino acids. Trimming shortened V by 4 bases and J by 2 bases, and 15 bases separated the two germline ends. Looked up from germline, CDR1 is LNHDA and CDR2 is SQIVND (reference sequence). Followed longitudinally, the Seattle patients had been enrolled during active infection. Methods used by the authors: Using reference gene primer amplification, nucleated cell counts were estimated. Clones were sequenced by immunoSEQ multiplex PCR, and TCRdb holds only the in-frame ones, with some missing. That table supplies the V and J calls and clone size; D and trimming were determined from the DNA. This table has about 200,000 clones, under 90% appearing once.

Sequencing input: peripheral blood. The chain carries TRBV19 and TRBJ1-5; D perhaps matches TRBD1 (6 bases). The receptor's source is a person between 65 and 80 years old with COVID-19, enrolled during active disease. The DNA of the CDR3 is TGTGCCAGTAGTACATGGCAGGGGAGGGGCAATCAGCCCCAGCATTTT. Its translation is CASSTWQGRGNQPQHF.